The next 30 T cell receptor beta chains were all read from a single sample in a study of CD8+ T cells in alopecia areata. Once RNA had been extracted, it was reverse transcribed into cDNA to act as the sequencing template. Some clones are missing from TCRdb's copy, which holds only in-frame ones; the method was immunoSEQ multiplex PCR. This table holds over 120,000 clones, around 58% found once. The material was CD4+ T cells sorted from blood, obtained at week 0. These TCRs come from a human donor with alopecia areata.

This clone has more than one count but fewer than ten. The chain couples TRBV10-3 to TRBJ1-6; 8 nucleotides align to TRBD1. CDR1 is ENHRY, CDR2 SYGVKD, per germline. The CDR3 extends over 14 amino acids. V dropped 7 bases and J dropped 7; count of bases not matched to a gene: 6. The CDR3 nucleotides are TGTGCCATCACCTCAGGGGGCGGAAATTCACCCCTCCACTTT. This sequence encodes CAITSGGGNSPLHF.

This chain links TRBV4-2 with TRBJ1-2; a weak D match, TRBD1 (5 bases). The CDR3 has 14 residues. In germline, CDR1 is LGHNA, CDR2 YNFKEQ. The ends were cut back, 0 bases at V and 4 bases at J, with 9 bases in the middle. CDR3 residues: CASSQERGSYGYTF. In DNA form, the CDR3 reads TGTGCCAGCAGCCAAGAAAGGGGCAGCTATGGCTACACCTTC.

Only a few counts were recorded for this clone. The CDR3 DNA is TGTGCCAGCTCGCCACAGGGGGCGATCGGGGAGCTGTTTTTT. It translates to CASSPQGAIGELFF. The V call is TRBV2, the J call TRBJ2-2; 9 nucleotides line up with TRBD1. CDR1 is SNHLY and CDR2 is FYNNEI in the germline V gene. The CDR3 covers 14 residues. Losses at the gene ends were 8 bases for V and 7 bases for J; bases not matched to a gene: 8.

This chain uses TRBV7-2 with TRBJ1-5; TRBD1 might be the D (6 bases). V was trimmed by 0 bases and J by 0 bases, leaving 9 bases between them. The CDR3 extends over 16 amino acids. Germline CDR1 reads SGHTA; CDR2 reads FQGNSA. As DNA, the CDR3 is TGTGCCAGCAGCTTAGCGGACAGTTATAGCAATCAGCCCCAGCATTTT. It codes for CASSLADSYSNQPQHF.

There are a few counts of this clone. The chain links TRBV5-1 to TRBJ2-1, with 7 positions matching TRBD2. The germline V gene encodes CDR1 SGHRS and CDR2 YFSETQ. This CDR3 contains 15 residues. The V gene end was trimmed by 2 bases and the J gene end by 7 bases; junction bases not matched to a gene: 9. CDR3 nucleotide sequence: TGCGCCAGCAGCTTCGGCGGGGGTGGCGGGAATGAGCAGTTCTTC. Translating it yields CASSFGGGGGNEQFF. Using reference TRBV5-1 and TRBJ2-1 for the parts outside the CDR3, the full variable domain is KAGVTQTPRYLIKTRGQQVTLSCSPISGHRSVSWYQQTPGQGLQFLFEYFSETQRNKGNFPGRFSGRQFSNSRSEMNVSTLELGDSALYLCASSFGGGGGNEQFFGPGTRLTVL.

The gene calls are TRBV5-1 and TRBJ1-1; D remains unclear. The germline V gene has CDR1 SGHRS and CDR2 YFSETQ. The CDR3 runs to 14 residues. Trimming removed 0 bases at V and 0 bases at J, with 6 bases between. CDR3: CASSLDSMNTEAFF. The CDR3 DNA reads TGCGCCAGCAGCTTGGACAGCATGAACACTGAAGCTTTCTTT.

This clone was observed a few times. The chain links TRBV10-3 to TRBJ2-3; 9 bases map to TRBD1. The V segment lost 0 bases and the J segment 3 bases; nucleotides outside the gene matches: 10. The germline V gene has CDR1 ENHRY and CDR2 SYGVKD. This CDR3 comprises 18 residues. CDR3 in amino acids: CAISESIGTGIRTDTQYF. The CDR3 nucleotides read TGTGCCATCAGTGAGTCAATCGGGACAGGGATTAGGACAGATACGCAGTATTTT.

The chain is built from TRBV19 and TRBJ1-5; no clear D gene. Trimming shortened V by 1 base and J by 4 bases, and 2 bases separated the two germline ends. The germline gives CDR1 LNHDA, CDR2 SQIVND (reference sequence). CDR3 length: 12 residues. The DNA for the CDR3 is TGTGCCAGTAGTATAGGAAATCAGCCCCAGCATTTT. Translated: CASSIGNQPQHF. Based on the CDR3 plus reference TRBV19 and TRBJ1-5, the full variable domain is DGGITQSPKYLFRKEGQNVTLSCEQNLNHDAMYWYRQDPGQGLRLIYYSQIVNDFQKGDIAEGYSVSREKKESFPLTVTSAQKNPTAFYLCASSIGNQPQHFGDGTRLSIL.

V usage is TRBV6-5 and J usage is TRBJ2-4, with 9 nucleotides matching TRBD1. After removal of 8 bases from V and 6 bases from J, the junction contained 2 bases not matched to a gene. The CDR3 spans 12 residues. Germline CDR1 reads MNHEY; CDR2 reads SVGAGI. The CDR3 loop reads CASRGQGNIQYF. CDR3 coding DNA: TGTGCCAGCCGGGGACAGGGAAACATTCAGTACTTC.

V usage is TRBV7-8 and J usage is TRBJ1-1; D call uncertain. Germline V CDR1 and CDR2: SGHVS, FQNEAQ. The CDR3 runs to 15 residues. Between the trimmed V and J ends, which lost 3 bases and 0 bases, there was a span of 11 bases. This CDR3 reads CASSFSSGMNTEAFF. DNA for the CDR3: TGTGCCAGCAGCTTTTCGAGCGGTATGAACACTGAAGCTTTCTTT.

This clone was detected a few times. This chain joins TRBV9 and TRBJ2-5, with D unresolved. V lost 0 bases to trimming and J lost 1 base, with 7 bases between them. Germline CDR1 reads SGDLS; CDR2 reads YYNGEE. The CDR3 is 14 residues long. CDR3 nucleotides: TGTGCCAGCAGCGTAGGAGTGGGCCAAGAGACCCAGTACTTC. Translation: CASSVGVGQETQYF.

This rearrangement joins TRBV29-1 to TRBJ1-2; 8 bases line up with TRBD1. The CDR3 has 13 amino acids. The V gene end was trimmed by 6 bases and the J gene end by 4 bases; junction bases not matched to a gene: 7. CDR1 is SQVTM and CDR2 is ANQGSEA in the germline V gene. CDR3: CSVDGQGSYGYTF. The CDR3 DNA reads as TGCAGCGTCGACGGACAGGGCAGCTATGGCTACACCTTC.

The chain carries TRBV7-2 and TRBJ1-1, with D hard to call. The CDR3 has 12 amino acids. CDR1 SGHTA and CDR2 FQGNSA come from the germline V gene. Trimming cost V 4 bases and J 13 bases, with 16 bases left between them. CDR3 in DNA: TGTGCCAGCAGCTCAGACGGGATAAGAGGTTTCTTT. Translation: CASSSDGIRGFF.

The V call is TRBV30, the J call TRBJ2-3; D is ambiguous. Germline V lookup: CDR1 GTSNPN, CDR2 SVGIG (reference sequence). CDR3 length: 12 amino acids. Trimming pared 0 bases from V and 6 bases from J, leaving 7 bases between. The DNA for the CDR3 is TGTGCCTGGAGTGTACCCGGGGATACGCAGTATTTT. It yields the protein CAWSVPGDTQYF.

This clone has a handful of counts. The V call is TRBV7-9, the J call TRBJ1-2; 7 bases are shared with TRBD1. The J segment lost 8 bases and the V segment lost 5 bases, leaving 8 bases of the junction unmatched. The germline CDR1 and CDR2 sequences are SEHNR and FQNEAQ (reference sequence). The CDR3 loop spans 13 amino acids. CDR3 DNA sequence: TGTGCCAGCAGCCCGACAGGGTTCGGGGGCTACACCTTC. It is translated as CASSPTGFGGYTF.

The CDR3 protein is CAWSVLFGRGKEKLFF. The CDR3 DNA reads as TGTGCCTGGAGTGTACTATTTGGCAGGGGGAAAGAAAAACTGTTTTTT. This chain joins TRBV30 and TRBJ1-4; 7 positions match TRBD1. The length of the CDR3 is 16 residues. Per germline, CDR1 GTSNPN and CDR2 SVGIG (reference sequence). With V trimmed by 0 bases and J by 8 bases, 12 bases remained unmatched.

The CDR3, as DNA: TGCGCCAGCAGCTTAGGTCAGGGAATCAACGAGCAGTACTTC. Its translation is CASSLGQGINEQYF. The gene calls are TRBV5-1 and TRBJ2-7, with a tentative D call TRBD1 (5 bases). Per the germline V gene, CDR1 is SGHRS and CDR2 is YFSETQ. The CDR3 length is 14 residues. Trimming shortened V by 2 bases and J by 5 bases, and 14 bases separated the two germline ends.

This clone was seen once. This chain links TRBV4-2 with TRBJ2-3, with 7 bases lining up with TRBD1. The J segment lost 4 bases and the V segment lost 1 base, leaving 2 bases of the junction unmatched. Germline CDR1 reads LGHNA; CDR2 reads YNFKEQ. The CDR3 extends over 14 amino acids. The CDR3 loop reads CASSQGQGSDTQYF. The CDR3 DNA reads TGTGCCAGCAGCCAAGGACAGGGCTCAGATACGCAGTATTTT.

The chain combines TRBV9 with TRBJ2-1; D is ambiguous. The V gene's germline CDR1 is SGDLS and CDR2 YYNGEE. This CDR3 spans 15 amino acids. V shed 2 bases and J shed 1 base, with 10 bases lying between them. The CDR3 protein is CASSVYTNSYNEQFF. CDR3 in DNA: TGTGCCAGCAGCGTCTACACTAATTCCTACAATGAGCAGTTCTTC.

Many counts were recorded for this clone. The rearrangement joins TRBV9 to TRBJ2-4; TRBD1 agrees at 9 bases. This CDR3 region has 15 residues. With 2 bases clipped from V and 8 bases from J, the junction kept 8 bases outside the gene matches. Per the germline V gene, CDR1 is SGDLS and CDR2 is YYNGEE. Here the CDR3 DNA reads TGTGCCAGCAGCGTTACAGGGGGCACCATGGACATTCAGTACTTC. Its translation: CASSVTGGTMDIQYF. The whole variable domain, remainder taken from reference TRBV9 and TRBJ2-4, is DSGVTQTPKHLITATGQRVTLRCSPRSGDLSVYWYQQSLDQGLQFLIQYYNGEERAKGNILERFSAQQFPDLHSELNLSSLELGDSALYFCASSVTGGTMDIQYFGAGTRLSVL.

The rearrangement joins TRBV9 to TRBJ1-2, with a weak D call TRBD1 (6 bases). The CDR3 sequence is 14 residues long. CDR1 is SGDLS and CDR2 is YYNGEE in the germline V gene. V lost 4 bases, J lost 1 base, and 11 bases lay in between. The CDR3, as DNA: TGTGCCAGCAGCCCTGGGGGGCTTAACTATGGCTACACCTTC. It yields the protein CASSPGGLNYGYTF.

This rearrangement joins TRBV30 to TRBJ1-1; the D is unclear. The CDR3 consists of 14 residues. The V end lost 2 bases, the J end lost 0 bases, and 10 bases lay between the germline ends. Germline assignment: CDR1 GTSNPN and CDR2 SVGIG (reference sequence). DNA of the CDR3: TGTGCCTGGAGTATAGGGTCTTTGAACACTGAAGCTTTCTTT. This gives the protein CAWSIGSLNTEAFF.

This clone was picked up a small number of times. CDR3 amino acids: CASSQDLPSPSTNEKLFF. CDR3 sequence (DNA): TGCGCCAGCAGCCAAGATCTCCCTTCCCCATCAACTAATGAAAAACTGTTTTTT. The chain carries TRBV4-3 and TRBJ1-4; D ambiguous. This CDR3 has 18 residues. Trimming took off 0 bases at V and 0 bases at J, with 14 bases between the two ends. From germline, CDR1 is LGHNA and CDR2 YSLEER.

The rearrangement joins TRBV27 to TRBJ1-1; possible D gene TRBD1, 6 bases. V lost 8 bases to trimming and J lost 4 bases, with 14 bases between them. The CDR3 totals 13 residues. Germline-derived CDR1 and CDR2 are MNHEY and SMNVEV (reference sequence). The CDR3 DNA reads as TGTGCCAGCCACAGGGAGGAGGGCACTGAAGCTTTCTTT. This gives the protein CASHREEGTEAFF.

This rearrangement joins TRBV6-5 to TRBJ2-4; D call uncertain. CDR1 and CDR2 from the germline V gene are MNHEY and SVGAGI. Between the trimmed V and J ends, which lost 7 bases and 0 bases, there was a span of 10 bases. The CDR3 spans 14 residues. The CDR3: CASMRMGAKNIQYF. The CDR3 DNA reads as TGTGCCAGCATGCGTATGGGAGCCAAAAACATTCAGTACTTC.

The rearrangement links TRBV5-6 to TRBJ1-2; 9 positions agree with TRBD1. This CDR3 has 14 residues. The germline V gene encodes CDR1 SGHDT and CDR2 YYEEEE. Germline trimming cut 4 bases from V and 4 bases from J; bases unmatched to any gene: 5. As DNA, the CDR3 is TGTGCCAGCAGCCGGGACAGGGCCCTCTATGGCTACACCTTC. Translated: CASSRDRALYGYTF.

CDR3 loop: CASSLSRGSEQFF. In DNA, the CDR3 is TGTGCCAGCAGCTTAAGTAGGGGAAGTGAGCAGTTCTTC. The chain uses TRBV7-2 and TRBJ2-1; tentative D call: TRBD1 (5 bases). This CDR3 spans 13 amino acids. Per the germline V gene, CDR1 is SGHTA and CDR2 is FQGNSA. The germline V and J ends were trimmed by 2 bases and 9 bases, with 11 bases remaining between them.

The sample holds one count of this clone. This rearrangement joins TRBV6-6 to TRBJ1-1; weak D call: TRBD1 (5 bases). Germline CDR1 MNHNY, CDR2 SVGAGI (reference sequence). This CDR3 is 13 amino acids long. Trimming pared 5 bases from V and 4 bases from J, leaving 11 bases between. The CDR3 here is CASSPGGSTEAFF. DNA for the CDR3: TGTGCCAGCAGTCCGGGGGGAAGCACTGAAGCTTTCTTT.

The gene calls are TRBV2 and TRBJ2-6; no clear D. Germline loops: CDR1 SNHLY, CDR2 FYNNEI. The germline V and J ends were trimmed by 6 bases and 1 base, with 10 bases remaining between them. The CDR3 contains 15 residues. The CDR3 nucleotides are TGTGCCAGCAGCCCCCGGCCATCTGGGGCCAACGTCCTGACTTTC. Translation: CASSPRPSGANVLTF.

To note about this clone: A much bigger clone sits one base away, suggesting this may be a read error. The chain links TRBV9 to TRBJ1-1; the match to TRBD1 covers 8 bases. With 4 bases clipped from V and 3 bases from J, the junction kept 2 bases outside the gene matches. The germline gives CDR1 SGDLS, CDR2 YYNGEE. The CDR3 has 13 residues. The CDR3 loop is CASSSQGDTEAFF. The CDR3 coding sequence is TGTGCCAGCAGCTCACAGGGGGACACTGAAGCTTTCTTT.